This T cell receptor beta chain was sequenced for a study of CD8+ T cells in alopecia areata. Whole-study results and caveats: Both scalp clonality and the expanded CD8+ clones among the top 100 showed a significant decrease with tofacitinib. Lesional tissue from the scalp (especially in alopecia totalis/universalis) showed higher clonality than normal scalp.

As for this clone: Its specificity is unknown.

RNA extraction was followed by reverse transcription into cDNA, which acted as the sequencing template. The repertoire was sequenced with immunoSEQ multiplex PCR; TCRdb's copy has only in-frame clones and lacks some. The data hold under 200,000 clones, with around 60% observed a single time. The germline gives CDR1 GTSNPN, CDR2 SVGIG (reference sequence). The CDR3 sequence is 12 residues long. Trimming took off 4 bases at V and 4 bases at J, with 9 bases between the two ends. Noted treatment: oral pan-JAK inhibitor, 5-10 mg twice daily. Lesional scalp punch biopsies and peripheral blood were collected from alopecia areata patients. Both CD4+ and CD8+ T cells were separated by sorting PBMCs.

The chain links TRBV30 to TRBJ2-3; D gene unclear. The specimen comprised CD4+ T cells sorted from blood, sampled at week 24, from a patient treated with tofacitinib. The source of this sequence is a human donor with alopecia areata. CDR3 region: CAWNGFADTQYF. Here the CDR3 DNA reads TGTGCCTGGAATGGTTTCGCAGATACGCAGTATTTT. The variable domain in full, completed from reference TRBV30 and TRBJ2-3, reads SQTIHQWPATLVQPVGSPLSLECTVEGTSNPNLYWYRQAAGRGLQLLFYSVGIGQISSEVPQNLSASRPQDRQFILSSKKLLLSDSGFYLCAWNGFADTQYFGPGTRLTVL.